The 20 T cell receptor beta chains presented below share a single source sample, sequenced in a study of cytomegalovirus exposure and HLA in healthy donors. The PCR made use of 60 Vbeta and 13 Jbeta primers. TCRdb's copy holds only in-frame clones and misses some; the assay was immunoSEQ multiplex PCR. This sample carries about 160,000 clones, 75% to 90% of them seen once, and the ten largest clones take roughly 6.3%. Sequencing was carried out using PBMCs. These receptors all stem from a male donor in good health and CMV-seropositive.

This rearrangement joins TRBV19 to TRBJ2-3; D call uncertain. The CDR3 covers 11 residues. The V end lost 8 bases, the J end lost 4 bases, and 7 bases lay between the germline ends. Germline V gene lookup returns CDR1 LNHDA and CDR2 SQIVND (reference sequence). CDR3 DNA sequence: TGTGCCAGTTCCTTTTCAGATACGCAGTATTTT. It codes for CASSFSDTQYF. Looking up the rest from reference TRBV19 and TRBJ2-3 gives the full variable domain: DGGITQSPKYLFRKEGQNVTLSCEQNLNHDAMYWYRQDPGQGLRLIYYSQIVNDFQKGDIAEGYSVSREKKESFPLTVTSAQKNPTAFYLCASSFSDTQYFGPGTRLTVL.

The CDR3 is CSVMTGLNTEAFF. CDR3 coding DNA: TGCAGCGTTATGACAGGGTTGAACACTGAAGCTTTCTTT. The chain combines TRBV29-1 with TRBJ1-1; 7 bases match TRBD1. The length of the CDR3 is 13 residues. Trimming removed 5 bases from V and 0 bases from J; junction bases left unmatched: 3. Germline lookup yields CDR1 SQVTM and CDR2 ANQGSEA. The full variable domain, in which reference TRBV29-1 and TRBJ1-1 provide the parts outside the CDR3, is SAVISQKPSRDICQRGTSLTIQCQVDSQVTMMFWYRQQPGQSLTLIATANQGSEATYESGFVIDKFPISRPNLTFSTLTVSNMSPEDSSIYLCSVMTGLNTEAFFGQGTRLTVV.

The chain links TRBV6-1 to TRBJ2-7, with D possibly matching TRBD1 (6 bases). Deletions cut 6 bases from V and 6 bases from J, with 12 bases between. Germline loops: CDR1 MNHNS, CDR2 SASEGT. The length of the CDR3 is 12 residues. The CDR3 bases are TGTGCCAGCAGGGACAGCCCCGGCGAGCAGTACTTC. Its translation: CASRDSPGEQYF.

The rearrangement joins TRBV27 to TRBJ2-1, with D possibly being TRBD1 (6 bases). Looked up from germline, CDR1 is MNHEY and CDR2 is SMNVEV (reference sequence). This CDR3 has 16 amino acids. V lost 0 bases, J lost 3 bases, and 12 bases lay in between. CDR3 nucleotides: TGTGCCAGCAGTTTATCGTGGCAGGGGAACTACAATGAGCAGTTCTTC. It yields the protein CASSLSWQGNYNEQFF.

The chain couples TRBV5-6 to TRBJ1-1; D gene unclear. The germline CDR1 and CDR2 sequences are SGHDT and YYEEEE. The CDR3 is 13 residues long. Trimming took 2 bases from V and 10 from J, leaving 15 bases between them. In DNA form, the CDR3 reads TGTGCCAGCAGCTTAACCGAGCGTTTAGGAGCTTTCTTT. Its translation: CASSLTERLGAFF.

The count of this clone is one. The chain links TRBV11-3 to TRBJ1-5; no firm D call. CDR1 and CDR2 (germline): SGHNT, YENEEA. V lost 5 bases to trimming and J lost 2 bases, with 10 bases between them. The CDR3 consists of 14 residues. The CDR3 sequence: CASSPAGGNQPQHF. CDR3 DNA: TGTGCCAGCAGCCCCGCCGGAGGCAATCAGCCCCAGCATTTT. Filled out from reference TRBV11-3 and TRBJ1-5, the complete variable domain reads EAGVVQSPRYKIIEKKQPVAFWCNPISGHNTLYWYLQNLGQGPELLIRYENEEAVDDSQLPKDRFSAERLKGVDSTLKIQPAELGDSAVYLCASSPAGGNQPQHFGDGTRLSIL.

This chain uses TRBV9 with TRBJ2-7; D may be TRBD1 (6 bases). This CDR3 is 15 amino acids long. Germline assignment: CDR1 SGDLS and CDR2 YYNGEE. The V gene lost 0 bases and the J gene lost 3 bases, with 13 bases spanning the gap. In nucleotides, the CDR3 is TGTGCCAGCAGCGTAGCGGGGACAATGATCTACGAGCAGTACTTC. This encodes CASSVAGTMIYEQYF.

This clone was seen a few times. The chain couples TRBV25-1 to TRBJ1-1, with 7 bases aligning to TRBD1. The CDR3 sequence is 16 residues long. J was trimmed by 8 bases and V by 2 bases; bases with no gene match: 14. Germline-derived CDR1 and CDR2 are MGHDK and SYGVNS. CDR3 sequence reads: CASSEGNRGRVNEAFF. CDR3 DNA: TGTGCCAGCAGTGAAGGCAACAGGGGAAGGGTGAACGAAGCTTTCTTT. The whole variable domain, filled in from reference TRBV25-1 and TRBJ1-1, reads EADIYQTPRYLVIGTGKKITLECSQTMGHDKMYWYQQDPGMELHLIHYSYGVNSTEKGDLSSESTVSRIRTEHFPLTLESARPSHTSQYLCASSEGNRGRVNEAFFGQGTRLTVV.

This chain connects TRBV19 to TRBJ2-1; 9 bases are a match to TRBD1. V was pared by 6 bases and J by 0 bases, with 3 bases of the junction left unmatched. This CDR3 spans 15 amino acids. Germline CDR1 LNHDA, CDR2 SQIVND (reference sequence). The CDR3 is CASRGTGSSYNEQFF. Here the CDR3 DNA reads TGTGCCAGTAGAGGGACAGGGAGCTCCTACAATGAGCAGTTCTTC.

The J gene is TRBJ2-6, the V gene TRBV30; 7 bases align to TRBD1. V shed 3 bases, J shed 3 bases, and the junction held 2 bases outside the gene matches. The CDR3 runs to 14 residues. Germline CDR1 reads GTSNPN; CDR2 reads SVGIG (reference sequence). The CDR3 region is CAWRTGNGANVLTF. In DNA, the CDR3 is TGTGCCTGGAGGACAGGGAATGGGGCCAACGTCCTGACTTTC.

The chain links TRBV5-4 to TRBJ2-2; D is unclear. Germline values: CDR1 SGHNT, CDR2 YYREEE (reference sequence). V shed 0 bases and J shed 3 bases, with 15 bases lying between them. This CDR3 region has 17 residues. CDR3 protein: CASSLGLSYEHTGELFF. The CDR3 DNA follows: TGTGCCAGCAGCTTGGGACTTTCCTATGAACACACCGGGGAGCTGTTTTTT.

The chain joins TRBV5-1 to TRBJ2-7; no definite D call. Germline CDR1 is SGHRS and CDR2 is YFSETQ. The CDR3 is 13 amino acids. Deletions cut 4 bases from V and 0 bases from J, with 8 bases between. CDR3 nucleotide sequence: TGCGCCAGCAGCCTCCCCAGCTCCTACGAGCAGTACTTC. Its translation is CASSLPSSYEQYF.

This sequence joins TRBV2 and TRBJ1-5; D uncertain. The CDR3 spans 14 residues. CDR1 is SNHLY and CDR2 is FYNNEI in the germline V gene. Between the trimmed V and J ends, which lost 11 bases and 2 bases, there was a span of 16 bases. The CDR3 DNA follows: TGTGCCTCCGAAGGGCGGGTGGGCAATCAGCCCCAGCATTTT. It is translated as CASEGRVGNQPQHF.

This chain links TRBV28 with TRBJ1-5; 8 bases align to TRBD1. V gave up 7 bases and J gave up 2 bases; unmatched junction bases: 10. CDR1 is MDHEN and CDR2 is SYDVKM in the germline V gene. This CDR3 comprises 16 residues. In nucleotides, the CDR3 is TGTGCCAGCAATGCCCTTCTGGGACAGGGCAATCAGCCCCAGCATTTT. Translation: CASNALLGQGNQPQHF.

The V and J genes are TRBV5-1 and TRBJ2-3; D might be TRBD1 (5 bases). V was pared by 3 bases and J by 0 bases, with 11 bases between. This CDR3 has 15 amino acids. Germline V gene data show CDR1 as SGHRS and CDR2 as YFSETQ. In nucleotides, the CDR3 is TGCGCCAGCAGCTACAGGACCCCTAGCACAGATACGCAGTATTTT. This codes for CASSYRTPSTDTQYF.

V and J are TRBV13 and TRBJ2-1; D perhaps matches TRBD1 (6 bases). Germline CDR1 is PRHDT and CDR2 is FYEKMQ (reference sequence). The ends were cut back, 5 bases at V and 9 bases at J, with 23 bases in the middle. CDR3 length: 16 residues. CDR3 sequence: CASSAYRVRLGGEQFF. The DNA for the CDR3 is TGTGCCAGCAGCGCCTACAGGGTCCGGCTAGGAGGTGAGCAGTTCTTC.

The chain uses TRBV27 and TRBJ1-5; D perhaps matches TRBD1 (6 bases). CDR3 length: 16 amino acids. The V end lost 6 bases, the J end lost 1 base, and 16 bases lay between the germline ends. Germline CDR1 is MNHEY and CDR2 is SMNVEV (reference sequence). The CDR3 region is CASSSPWTESNQPQHF. In nucleotides, the CDR3 is TGTGCCAGCAGCAGCCCATGGACAGAGAGCAATCAGCCCCAGCATTTT.

The chain carries TRBV7-6 and TRBJ2-7, with 8 bases identical to TRBD2. This CDR3 has 17 residues. Germline V gives CDR1 SGHVS, CDR2 FNYEAQ. With 4 bases clipped from V and 0 bases from J, the junction kept 11 bases outside the gene matches. For the CDR3, the DNA is TGTGCCAGCAGCTCGGAGGGAGCGGGAGTTTCCTCCTACGAGCAGTACTTC. This translates into CASSSEGAGVSSYEQYF.

V gene TRBV18 combines with J gene TRBJ2-7; D possibly corresponds to TRBD1 (6 bases). The germline V gene encodes CDR1 KGHSH and CDR2 LQKENI. Between the trimmed V and J ends, which lost 6 bases and 1 base, there was a span of 13 bases. This CDR3 is built from 14 residues. CDR3 nucleotide sequence: TGTGCCAGCTCCGTGGCAGGGGCTTCCTACGAGCAGTACTTC. Translated: CASSVAGASYEQYF.

The chain carries TRBV27 and TRBJ1-5, with TRBD1 matching 8 bases. The ends lost 5 bases at V and 6 bases at J; junction bases unmatched: 9. This CDR3 has 15 amino acids. Germline V gene lookup returns CDR1 MNHEY and CDR2 SMNVEV (reference sequence). CDR3 in amino acids: CASSLGQGGGQPQHF. CDR3 DNA: TGTGCCAGCAGTCTAGGACAGGGAGGCGGTCAGCCCCAGCATTTT.